The clone carrying this TCR beta chain was seen ten or more times. What it recognizes is unknown. Each donor's blood draw was 8.5 to 10 milliliters of peripheral blood. These data belong to a study of blood T cells in healthy people across ages. A second PCR of roughly 7 to 11 cycles used a sample-barcoded 5' primer and a J-beta primer mix. Every sample produced at least 2.5 million CDR3-containing paired-end reads. TCRdb processed the 5' RACE reads anew with MiXCR; each CDR3 protein has one entry. The data hold around 1,800,000 distinct CDR3 sequences, with about 39% observed a single time. Germline V CDR1 and CDR2: SGHVS, FQNEAQ. Trimming left V 1 base short and J 0 bases short, with 7 bases between. The CDR3 has 16 amino acids. Notes on the study in general: When set beside aged donors, long-lived donors presented more naive CD4+ cells and higher diversity.

The genes are TRBV7-8 and TRBJ2-6; D is unresolved. This clonotype originated in a human donor in good health. Sequencing was performed on blood. As DNA, the CDR3 is TGTGCCAGCAGCTTAGTGGCTTTCTCTGGGGCCAACGTCCTGACTTTC. This translates into CASSLVAFSGANVLTF.